The clone carrying this TCR beta chain has a single count. The antigen remains unidentified. The sample belongs to a study of shared clonotypes between healthy human individuals. Findings of the study overall: It was only blood that was sampled, and tissue repertoires likely differ.

Those who donated were healthy HIV-negative adults, with no recent acute infections or vaccinations reported. V trimming: 0 bases; J trimming: 6 bases; junction bases outside the gene matches: 7. CDR3 length: 16 amino acids. Germline loops: CDR1 MGHRA, CDR2 YSYEKL. Profiled with immunoSEQ multiplex PCR; TCRdb holds only in-frame clones, not every one. In the table there are 2 million to 2.5 million clones, 95% of which are singletons. The specimen sequenced was naive CD4+ T cells sorted from blood. Noted subset: CD45RA+ positively selected. The rearrangement links TRBV4-1 to TRBJ2-4; TRBD2 aligns across 8 bases. The sequence was collected from a man aged 18 to 29 in good health. The CDR3 DNA reads as TGCGCCAGCAGCCAAGATACCCCTAGCGGGTTAAACATTCAGTACTTC. It encodes CASSQDTPSGLNIQYF.